The TCR beta chain described here comes from a study of CD8+CD57+ T cells in acquired aplastic anemia. Study summary: Sorted CD4+ and CD8+ cell DNA averaged roughly 3 ug.

In the case of this clonotype: Antigen: not known.

Patients sequenced had flow cytometry evidence of CD8+CD57+ cell expansion. With no exception, the patients had severe acquired aplastic anemia. All patients were therapy-naive when blood was sampled. Study results and caveats: Shared by patients and controls, 25 to 30 CD8+ CDR3s were abundant in patients.

CDR3 and TCR beta VDJ profiling relied on genomic DNA as the template. One entry per CDR3 protein results from TCRdb running MiXCR on the reads. The sample consists of 150,000 to 170,000 distinct CDR3 sequences, about 48% of them appearing once. CDR1 and CDR2 from the germline V gene are SQVTM and ANQGSEA. Trimming cost V 8 bases and J 3 bases; bases outside gene matches: 9. The CDR3 runs to 14 residues. This sequence joins TRBV29-1 and TRBJ2-3; 9 positions match TRBD2. What was sequenced was sorted CD4+, CD8+, or CD8+CD57+ T cells (not recorded which) from PBMCs. The sequence came from a human donor with aplastic anemia. CDR3 DNA sequence: TGCAGCTCAACGCGACTAGCGGTTACAGATACGCAGTATTTT. Translating gives CSSTRLAVTDTQYF.